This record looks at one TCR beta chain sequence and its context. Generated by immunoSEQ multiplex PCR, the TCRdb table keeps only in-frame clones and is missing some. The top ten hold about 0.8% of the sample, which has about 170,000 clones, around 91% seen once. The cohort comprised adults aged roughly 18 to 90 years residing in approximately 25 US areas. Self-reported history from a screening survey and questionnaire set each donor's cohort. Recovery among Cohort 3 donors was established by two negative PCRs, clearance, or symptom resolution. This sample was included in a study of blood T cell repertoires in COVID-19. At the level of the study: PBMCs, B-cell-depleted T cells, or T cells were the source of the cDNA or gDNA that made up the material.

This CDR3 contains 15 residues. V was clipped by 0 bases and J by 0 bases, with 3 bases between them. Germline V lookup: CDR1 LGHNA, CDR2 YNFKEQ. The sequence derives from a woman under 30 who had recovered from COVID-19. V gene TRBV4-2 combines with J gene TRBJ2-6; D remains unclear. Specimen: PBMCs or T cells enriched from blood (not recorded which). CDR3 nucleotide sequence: TGTGCCAGCAGCCAAGAGAGCTCTGGGGCCAACGTCCTGACTTTC. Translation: CASSQESSGANVLTF.